The rows below give T cell receptor beta chains drawn from one sample of a study of technical replicates of blood from a handful of donors. The protocol was immunoSEQ multiplex PCR, while the TCRdb copy is restricted to in-frame clones and leaves out a portion. This table has over 65,000 clones, 95% to 97% appearing once. The sample consisted of T cells isolated from PBMCs. These receptors originate from a human donor in good health. The conserved cysteine and the conserved F or W are not part of the CDR3 here. Clone size is not always given. Where it is, it says once, few, many or a class for expanded clones.

clone size	V gene	J gene	CDR3 protein
-	TRBV2	TRBJ1-6	ASSEKSAAGSPLH
-	TRBV6-5	TRBJ2-7	ASSDGTVTYEQY
-	TRBV7-9	TRBJ1-5	ASSLGQGSYNQPQH
-	TRBV19	TRBJ1-5	ASSWVGEGNQPQH
-	TRBV4-1	TRBJ1-3	ASSREFGGVSGNTIY
-	TRBV6-5	TRBJ2-3	ASSYGTGVSTDTQY
-	TRBV6-1	TRBJ2-3	ASSEDWLERLDTQY
once	TRBV14	TRBJ1-1	ASSQDALVVTEAF
-	TRBV6-5	TRBJ2-1	ASSYSVGSGVVRQF
-	TRBV18	TRBJ1-2	ASSPESHYGYT
-	TRBV6-5	TRBJ1-1	ASSPGVGGTTEAF
-	TRBV7-6	TRBJ2-1	ASGQGYGEQF
once	TRBV7-9	TRBJ1-2	ASSSENYGYT
-	TRBV14	TRBJ2-7	ASSQVISRGSSYEQY
few	TRBV5-4	TRBJ2-5	ASSLAPPETQY
-	TRBV5-1	TRBJ2-7	ASSVGRDGSYEQY
once	TRBV28	TRBJ1-2	ASSLGTGDLARDGYT
-	TRBV10-1	TRBJ2-5	ASAGTAQGGQY
-	TRBV6-1	TRBJ1-3	ASSEADRPSLGNTIY
-	TRBV5-1	TRBJ2-1	ASSGTIAGGRYNEQF
-	TRBV25-1	TRBJ2-1	ASSENVGGPSYNEQF
-	TRBV6-5	TRBJ2-2	ASSAQTGGWGLF
-	TRBV19	TRBJ2-3	ASSDREEDTQY
once	TRBV5-6	TRBJ2-7	ASSLDRELPYEQY
few	TRBV29-1	TRBJ1-1	SGRGGNEAF
-	TRBV2	TRBJ2-7	ASSGTGQSYEQY
once	TRBV6-1	TRBJ1-2	ASSEEPNYGYT
-	TRBV15	TRBJ1-6	ATSRGSLSGSPLH
-	TRBV19	TRBJ2-7	ASSIGQGINEQY
once	TRBV4-1	TRBJ2-7	ASSQGVGETIY
-	TRBV29-1	TRBJ2-1	SVEWRDRSYNEQF
-	TRBV18	TRBJ2-5	ASSPLGGLQETQY
once	TRBV7-8	TRBJ2-3	ASIWREGLPDTQY
-	TRBV29-1	TRBJ2-1	SVVAPVGNFPGGFEQF
-	TRBV5-4	TRBJ1-1	ASSLPQPKNTEAF
-	TRBV2	TRBJ2-2	ASSGTSPNTGELF
once	TRBV28	TRBJ1-1	ASSLYVSSSEAF
-	TRBV11-3	TRBJ1-1	ASSLSGRGEAF
-	TRBV27	TRBJ2-7	ASSLSGGLAGAYEQY
-	TRBV9	TRBJ1-1	ASSVVGGEGTAF
-	TRBV10-3	TRBJ2-6	AITEGSLSGANVLT
-	TRBV5-6	TRBJ2-2	ASSPAGGLAGELF
-	TRBV19	TRBJ1-1	ASGLGQGIEAF
once	TRBV5-1	TRBJ1-2	ASSLDRASYGYT
few	TRBV5-1	TRBJ1-3	ASSLGSSGNTIY
-	TRBV18	TRBJ1-4	ASSPPTSSGEKLF
-	TRBV27	TRBJ2-7	ASRVLRGGYEQY
-	TRBV29-1	TRBJ1-1	SAVGQVSLGTEAF
-	TRBV2	TRBJ2-7	ASGQSPGEQY
-	TRBV4-1	TRBJ2-7	ASSQGISGRAPYEQY
-	TRBV11-1	TRBJ1-4	ASSLGRTGGANEKLF
once	TRBV29-1	TRBJ1-2	SVYRGYGYT